The 15 T cell receptor beta chains listed next were all sequenced from one sample in a study of CD4 and CD8 cells across lung adenocarcinoma regions. TCRdb recomputed calls from the PCR reads with MiXCR, one row per CDR3 protein. The sample consists of some 20,000 distinct CDR3 sequences, 45% to 55% of them appearing once. The material sequenced was CD4+ T cells from the margin of a lung tumor. The source is a male donor with lung adenocarcinoma. The CD4 and CD8 labels of this study may be unreliable.

This clonotype was detected a few times. The CDR3 region has the DNA TGCAGTGCTCAGGATCGGCCCGGGACTAGCGGGAGTATTGCGCAGTATTTT. It yields the protein CSAQDRPGTSGSIAQYF. The chain is built from TRBV20-1 and TRBJ2-3; 14 nucleotides line up with TRBD2. The J segment lost 10 bases and the V segment lost 5 bases, leaving 17 bases of the junction unmatched. There are 17 residues in the CDR3. Germline values: CDR1 DFQATT, CDR2 SNEGSKA (reference sequence).

The sample holds many counts of this clonotype. CDR3 nucleotide sequence: TGTGCCAGCAGCCCCCCGACTAGCGGGAGAGGGAATGAGCAGTTCTTC. Translating gives CASSPPTSGRGNEQFF. J is TRBJ2-1 and V is TRBV6-2 or TRBV6-3; TRBD2 aligns across 12 bases. The V gene's germline CDR1 is MNHEY and CDR2 SVGEGT. CDR3 size: 16 residues. The J segment lost 7 bases and the V segment lost 6 bases, leaving 10 bases of the junction unmatched.

There are a few counts of this clonotype. The rearrangement uses TRBV6-5 and TRBJ1-2; no definite D call. Between the trimmed V and J ends, which lost 1 base and 7 bases, there was a span of 10 bases. Per germline, CDR1 MNHEY and CDR2 SVGAGI. The CDR3 has 13 amino acids. The CDR3 DNA sequence: TGTGCCAGCAGTTACTGGCCTAGGGCTGGCTACACCTTC. It specifies CASSYWPRAGYTF.

This clonotype was observed a few times. V usage is TRBV20-1 and J usage is TRBJ2-3, with 9 bases matching TRBD2. CDR3 size: 13 residues. Germline V gene lookup returns CDR1 DFQATT and CDR2 SNEGSKA (reference sequence). The CDR3 reads CSVETSGSDTQYF. The CDR3 DNA follows: TGCAGCGTAGAGACTAGCGGTTCAGATACGCAGTATTTT.

The gene calls are TRBV6-1 and TRBJ2-5; TRBD2 matches at 8 bases. The CDR3 totals 14 residues. The trim removed 6 bases at V and 11 bases at J, leaving 14 bases unmatched. Per the germline V gene, CDR1 is MNHNS and CDR2 is SASEGT. CDR3 sequence reads: CASSKAGAGGEQYF. The CDR3 DNA sequence: TGTGCCAGCAGCAAGGCGGGGGCCGGGGGGGAGCAGTACTTC.

This clonotype has a count of ten or more. CDR3 loop: CASSPNDYEQYF. Here the CDR3 DNA reads TGTGCCAGCAGCCCAAATGACTACGAGCAGTACTTC. The V and J genes are TRBV11-1 and TRBJ2-5; D unresolved. The J call is uncertain, as TRBJ2-7 better fits the DNA end. The length of the CDR3 is 12 residues. From germline, CDR1 is SGHAT and CDR2 FQDESV (reference sequence).

This clonotype was seen a few times. The chain links TRBV6-5 to TRBJ2-3, with D unresolved. With 1 base removed from V and 0 bases from J, the gap between germline ends came to 11 bases. Germline CDR1 is MNHEY and CDR2 is SVGAGI. The CDR3 runs 16 residues. The CDR3 loop is CASSYYAEKSTDTQYF. In DNA form, the CDR3 reads TGTGCCAGCAGTTACTATGCCGAGAAGAGCACAGATACGCAGTATTTT.

Regarding this clonotype: One end of the junction does not line up with germline, which may come from a read error. The V and J genes are TRBV6-1 and TRBJ2-3; no firm D call. The length of the CDR3 is 15 residues. The V gene's germline CDR1 is MNHNS and CDR2 SASEGT. In DNA form, the CDR3 reads TGTGCCAGCGTCTCGAGGCAGGTCGGTAAAAATACTCAGTATTTC. It encodes CASVSRQVGKNTQYF.

This clonotype was seen repeatedly, ten times or more. V gene TRBV10-3 combines with J gene TRBJ2-5; possible D gene TRBD2, 5 bases. CDR3 length: 12 residues. V was shortened by 11 bases and J by 3 bases, with 13 bases between the two germline ends. CDR1 and CDR2 (germline): ENHRY, SYGVKD. CDR3 nucleotides: TGTGCCGCCTCGGGATCTAAAGAGACCCAGTACTTC. Protein sequence: CAASGSKETQYF.

Ten or more counts support this clonotype. V and J are TRBV6-2 or TRBV6-3 and TRBJ2-7; D possibly corresponds to TRBD1 (7 bases). The ends were cut back, 5 bases at V and 0 bases at J, with 11 bases in the middle. CDR3 length: 14 residues. Germline V gene sequence: CDR1 MNHEY, CDR2 SVGEGT. CDR3 residues: CASSRQGGSYEQYF. CDR3 DNA: TGTGCCAGCAGTCGACAGGGAGGCTCCTACGAGCAGTACTTC.

V and J are TRBV6-5 and TRBJ2-1; D might be TRBD2 (5 bases). Germline loops: CDR1 MNHEY, CDR2 SVGAGI. Between the trimmed V and J ends, which lost 2 bases and 10 bases, there was a span of 9 bases. The CDR3 is made up of 12 amino acids. The CDR3, as DNA: TGTGCCAGCAGTTACGCGGGTGTGGAGCAGTTCTTC. Its protein product is CASSYAGVEQFF.

The chain uses TRBV7-2 and TRBJ2-1; 8 bases line up with TRBD1. The closer fit of TRBJ2-5 to the DNA end suggests the J call may be wrong. The CDR3 length is 14 residues. Germline assignment: CDR1 SGHTA and CDR2 FQGNSA. The DNA of the CDR3 is TGTGCCAGCAGCTCTTCACAGGGGGAGGAGACCCAGTACTTC. This translates into CASSSSQGEETQYF.

At least ten counts were recorded for this clonotype. CDR3 loop: CASSYSTRGYTEAFF. The CDR3 DNA reads as TGTGCCAGCAGTTACTCGACCAGGGGGTACACTGAAGCTTTCTTT. The chain is built from TRBV6-5 and TRBJ1-1; 7 bases fit TRBD1. This CDR3 is built from 15 residues. Germline lookup yields CDR1 MNHEY and CDR2 SVGAGI. The ends lost 0 bases at V and 3 bases at J; junction bases unmatched: 4.

This clonotype came up many times. This chain uses TRBV11-3 with TRBJ2-2; tentatively, D is TRBD2 (5 bases). Per germline, CDR1 SGHNT and CDR2 YENEEA. The CDR3 length is 12 residues. The ends were cut back, 11 bases at V and 1 base at J, with 8 bases in the middle. CDR3 protein: CASRENTGELFF. CDR3 nucleotides: TGTGCCTCGAGGGAGAACACCGGGGAGCTGTTTTTT.

This chain connects TRBV6-5 to TRBJ2-1; D is tentatively TRBD1 or TRBD2 (5 bases each). With 0 bases removed from V and 8 bases from J, the gap between germline ends came to 11 bases. The V gene's germline CDR1 is MNHEY and CDR2 SVGAGI. This CDR3 region has 14 residues. CDR3: CASSYSGTSDEQFF. CDR3 coding DNA: TGTGCCAGCAGTTACTCCGGGACCAGCGATGAGCAGTTCTTC.